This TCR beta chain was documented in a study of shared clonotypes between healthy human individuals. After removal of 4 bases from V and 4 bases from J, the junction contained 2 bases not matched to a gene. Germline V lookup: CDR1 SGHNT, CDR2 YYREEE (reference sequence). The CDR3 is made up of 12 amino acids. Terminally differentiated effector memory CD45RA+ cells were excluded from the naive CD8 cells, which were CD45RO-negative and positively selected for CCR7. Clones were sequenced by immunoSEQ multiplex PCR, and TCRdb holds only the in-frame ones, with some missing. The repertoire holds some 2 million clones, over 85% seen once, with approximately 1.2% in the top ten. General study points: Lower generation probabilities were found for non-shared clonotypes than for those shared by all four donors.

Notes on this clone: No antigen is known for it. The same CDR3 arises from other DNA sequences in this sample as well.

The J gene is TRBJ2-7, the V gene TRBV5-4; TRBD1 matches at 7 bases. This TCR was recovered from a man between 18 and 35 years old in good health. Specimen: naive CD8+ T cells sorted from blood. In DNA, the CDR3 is TGTGCCAGCAGCGGGGACAGTTACGAGCAGTACTTC. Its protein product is CASSGDSYEQYF.